The 13 T cell receptor beta chains listed next were all sequenced from one sample in a study of blood T cell repertoires in COVID-19. Profiling relied on immunoSEQ multiplex PCR, and the TCRdb table lists in-frame clones only, not all of them. The table includes roughly 25,000 clones, around nine tenths detected once. The sequenced sample was peripheral blood. All receptors come from a man aged 50 to 60 with active COVID-19.

This clone was seen only once. The chain uses TRBV12-3 or TRBV12-4 and TRBJ1-1; D possibly corresponds to TRBD1 (5 bases). The CDR3 totals 13 residues. Trimming removed 2 bases at V and 5 bases at J, with 9 bases between. The CDR3 is CASSLKQETEAFF. CDR3 sequence (DNA): TGTGCCAGCAGTTTAAAACAGGAAACTGAAGCTTTCTTT.

This rearrangement joins TRBV7-9 to TRBJ2-2; possibly TRBD2 for D (6 bases). The V end was cut by 3 bases, the J end by 6 bases, with 14 bases between. The CDR3 consists of 15 residues. Germline CDR1 and CDR2: SEHNR and FQNEAQ (reference sequence). CDR3: CASSFRDFTAGELFF. In DNA form, the CDR3 reads TGTGCCAGCAGCTTCAGGGACTTCACGGCCGGGGAGCTGTTTTTT.

The chain combines TRBV7-6 with TRBJ1-5; possibly TRBD1 for D (5 bases). The CDR3 is made up of 18 amino acids. Germline loops: CDR1 SGHVS, CDR2 FNYEAQ. The germline V and J ends were trimmed by 2 bases and 2 bases, with 19 bases remaining between them. This CDR3 is CASSLRAVDGRGNQPQHF. CDR3 sequence (DNA): TGTGCCAGCAGCTTACGCGCGGTAGACGGCAGGGGCAATCAGCCCCAGCATTTT. The variable domain in full, with the rest retrieved from reference TRBV7-6 and TRBJ1-5, is GAGVSQSPRYKVTKRGQDVALRCDPISGHVSLYWYRQALGQGPEFLTYFNYEAQQDKSGLPNDRFSAERPEGSISTLTIQRTEQRDSAMYRCASSLRAVDGRGNQPQHFGDGTRLSIL.

V gene TRBV6-5 combines with J gene TRBJ1-4; 9 nucleotides agree with TRBD1. V trimming: 6 bases; J trimming: 5 bases; junction bases outside the gene matches: 1. CDR1 and CDR2 from the germline V gene are MNHEY and SVGAGI. This CDR3 spans 13 amino acids. The CDR3 spells CASSGTGNEKLFF. DNA of the CDR3: TGTGCCAGCAGCGGGACAGGGAATGAAAAACTGTTTTTT.

A remark on this clone: One end of the junction is discordant with germline, which a read error may explain. The chain recombines TRBV7-7 with TRBJ2-2; D remains unclear. The CDR3 runs to 15 residues. The germline CDR1 and CDR2 sequences are SSHAT and FNYEAQ (reference sequence). The CDR3 sequence is CASSLNQANTGELFF. Written as DNA, the CDR3 is TGTGCTAGCAGCTTAAATCAGGCGAACACCGGGGAGCTGTTTTTT.

The chain recombines TRBV11-3 with TRBJ2-5, with D possibly being TRBD2 (6 bases). The CDR3 sequence is 16 residues long. Trimming removed 5 bases at V and 2 bases at J, with 18 bases between. Germline-derived CDR1 and CDR2 are SGHNT and YENEEA. CDR3 coding DNA: TGTGCCAGCAGCCAGGCCCGGGGGTTCCGACAAGAGACCCAGTACTTC. Its protein is CASSQARGFRQETQYF.

This chain links TRBV15 with TRBJ2-2; possibly TRBD1 for D (6 bases). The germline V gene has CDR1 LNHNV and CDR2 YYDKDF (reference sequence). This CDR3 has 15 amino acids. V dropped 5 bases and J dropped 4 bases, with 14 bases sitting between them. The CDR3 bases are TGTGCCACCAGCGGAACAGGGTTCTCCACCGGGGAGCTGTTTTTT. Residues: CATSGTGFSTGELFF. The full variable domain, completed using reference TRBV15 and TRBJ2-2, is DAMVIQNPRYQVTQFGKPVTLSCSQTLNHNVMYWYQQKSSQAPKLLFHYYDKDFNNEADTPDNFQSRRPNTSFCFLDIRSPGLGDTAMYLCATSGTGFSTGELFFGEGSRLTVL.

The chain couples TRBV6-5 to TRBJ2-1, with D possibly matching TRBD2 (5 bases). Trimming shortened V by 6 bases and J by 0 bases, and 12 bases separated the two germline ends. CDR1 MNHEY and CDR2 SVGAGI come from the germline V gene. This CDR3 is built from 15 residues. This CDR3 reads CASSLSGSSYNEQFF. DNA for the CDR3: TGTGCCAGCAGCTTAAGCGGTAGCTCCTACAATGAGCAGTTCTTC.

V gene TRBV28 combines with J gene TRBJ2-1; weak D call: TRBD1 (5 bases). The CDR3 has 13 amino acids. V lost 3 bases to trimming and J lost 4 bases, with 7 bases between them. The germline CDR1 and CDR2 sequences are MDHEN and SYDVKM. Written as DNA, the CDR3 is TGTGCCAGCAGTTTTGCAGGGTACAATGAGCAGTTCTTC. The encoded protein is CASSFAGYNEQFF.

The chain carries TRBV2 and TRBJ2-7, with TRBD1 matching over 10 bases. The CDR3 length is 15 residues. J was trimmed by 5 bases and V by 2 bases; bases with no gene match: 6. Per the germline V gene, CDR1 is SNHLY and CDR2 is FYNNEI. CDR3 in DNA: TGTGCCAGCAGTGAATTTGGGACAGGGGTTGACGAGCAGTACTTC. Its protein is CASSEFGTGVDEQYF. Using reference TRBV2 and TRBJ2-7 for the parts outside the CDR3, the full variable domain is EPEVTQTPSHQVTQMGQEVILRCVPISNHLYFYWYRQILGQKVEFLVSFYNNEISEKSEIFDDQFSVERPDGSNFTLKIRSTKLEDSAMYFCASSEFGTGVDEQYFGPGTRLTVT.

The chain couples TRBV27 to TRBJ1-6; 8 nucleotides line up with TRBD1. With 5 bases clipped from V and 7 bases from J, the junction kept 7 bases outside the gene matches. Germline V CDR1 and CDR2: MNHEY, SMNVEV (reference sequence). The CDR3 spans 15 residues. The chain's CDR3 is CASSRRRQGNSPLHF. CDR3 bases: TGTGCCAGCAGTCGACGGCGACAGGGGAATTCACCCCTCCACTTT.

The gene calls are TRBV9 and TRBJ1-5; D may be TRBD1 (5 bases). Deletions cut 2 bases from V and 2 bases from J, with 8 bases between. This CDR3 comprises 14 residues. Germline V gives CDR1 SGDLS, CDR2 YYNGEE. The CDR3 nucleotides are TGTGCCAGCAGCGTTACGGGGGGCAATCAGCCCCAGCATTTT. Encoded protein: CASSVTGGNQPQHF.

The chain employs TRBV6-1 and TRBJ2-3; tentatively, D is TRBD2 (5 bases). This CDR3 contains 14 residues. Per germline, CDR1 MNHNS and CDR2 SASEGT. The V end was cut by 1 base, the J end by 6 bases, with 11 bases between. The CDR3 here is CASSEGPDWDTQYF. In DNA, the CDR3 is TGTGCCAGCAGTGAAGGACCGGACTGGGATACGCAGTATTTT.